This is a list of T cell receptor beta chains from one sample in a study of cytomegalovirus exposure and HLA in healthy donors. Produced via immunoSEQ multiplex PCR; TCRdb's table is partial and in-frame only. The sample has some 170,000 clones, 85% to 90% seen once. Input material: PBMCs. The source of these receptors is a woman in her 30s in good health and CMV-seronegative. Both conserved end residues are part of each CDR3. Fields, in order: V gene, D gene, J gene, CDR3 DNA, CDR3 protein. A D gene is named only where the DNA matches it firmly.

TRBV28,.,TRBJ2-7,TGTGCCAGCAGTTTTTCCCAGGACCGCGGCTACTACGAGCAGTACTTC,CASSFSQDRGYYEQYF
TRBV9,.,TRBJ1-1,TGTGCCAGCAGCGTAGACAGCTTGAACACTGAAGCTTTCTTT,CASSVDSLNTEAFF
TRBV19,.,TRBJ1-3,TGTGCCAGTACCCCTCCCCCTGGGCGGAAAAGTGGAAACACCATATATTTT,CASTPPPGRKSGNTIYF
TRBV21-1,.,TRBJ2-2,TGTGCCAGCAGCAAAGCTAGGACAGGGAGGCACGACACCGGGGAGCTGTTTTTT,CASSKARTGRHDTGELFF
TRBV30,.,TRBJ1-5,TGTGCCTGGAGTCTAGGGACACCTACTAGCAATCAGCCCCAGCATTTT,CAWSLGTPTSNQPQHF
TRBV2,TRBD1,TRBJ1-2,TGTGCCACGTCGACAGGGAACTATGGCTACACCTTC,CATSTGNYGYTF
TRBV6-5,.,TRBJ1-1,TGTGCCAGCAGTTACCCGGGGAGTACTGAAGCTTTCTTT,CASSYPGSTEAFF
TRBV7-9,.,TRBJ1-2,TGTGCCAGCAGCTTAGACCTGGTGGAAGGTGGCTACACCTTC,CASSLDLVEGGYTF
TRBV6-1,TRBD1,TRBJ1-5,TGTGCCAGCAATCCGGGACAGTTAGTTCGACCCCAGCATTTT,CASNPGQLVRPQHF
TRBV7-6,.,TRBJ2-5,TGTGCCAGCAGCTTAGTCGTCGAAAGCCAAGAGACCCAGTACTTC,CASSLVVESQETQYF
TRBV9,.,TRBJ1-1,TGTGCCAGCAGCGTACAAACGAACACTGAAGCTTTCTTT,CASSVQTNTEAFF
TRBV4-2,.,TRBJ2-2,TGTGCCAGCAGCCAAGATTCAAAATGGACGAACACCGGGGAGCTGTTTTTT,CASSQDSKWTNTGELFF
TRBV19,.,TRBJ2-7,TGTGCCAGTAGTAGGGGGGTCTCGTACGAGCAGTACTTC,CASSRGVSYEQYF
TRBV19,TRBD2,TRBJ2-3,TGTGCCAGTTCAGGGACTAGAGACGCAGATACGCAGTATTTT,CASSGTRDADTQYF
TRBV27,TRBD1,TRBJ1-2,TGTGCCAGCAGCGAACAGGGGGCCCATGGCTACACCTTC,CASSEQGAHGYTF
TRBV27,TRBD2,TRBJ2-7,TGTGCCAGCAGTAACCTCGGACTAGCGGGGGAGGACGGGCCTTACGAGCAGTACTTC,CASSNLGLAGEDGPYEQYF
TRBV10-3,.,TRBJ2-7,TGTGCCATCAGTGGTTTACAAGTCGGCGAGCAGTACTTC,CAISGLQVGEQYF
TRBV28,TRBD2,TRBJ2-7,TGTGCCAGCAGTTTCCCCTCAGGACTAGCGGGAGGCGAGCAGTACTTC,CASSFPSGLAGGEQYF
TRBV7-9,TRBD1,TRBJ1-2,TGTGCCAGCAGCCCCGGGACAGGGCTCTATGGCTACACCTTC,CASSPGTGLYGYTF
TRBV10-1,TRBD1,TRBJ2-3,TGCGCCAGCAGTGACAGGGGGCCCCCCGATACGCAGTATTTT,CASSDRGPPDTQYF
TRBV7-2,.,TRBJ1-2,TGTGCCAGCAGCTTACGCGCTTATGGCTACACCTTC,CASSLRAYGYTF
TRBV9,TRBD1,TRBJ1-1,TGTGCCAGCAGCTATCGGACAGGGTCGACTGAAGCTTTCTTT,CASSYRTGSTEAFF
TRBV9,.,TRBJ1-4,TGTGCCAGCAGCGCCCAGAGACAGAATGAAAAACTGTTTTTT,CASSAQRQNEKLFF
TRBV23-1,.,TRBJ1-6,TGCGCCAGCAGTCAACTGCGGACAATTAATTCACCCCTCCACTTT,CASSQLRTINSPLHF
TRBV5-1,.,TRBJ2-7,TGCGCCAGCAGCCTACAGGGGGGGTACGAGCAGTACTTC,CASSLQGGYEQYF
TRBV2,.,TRBJ2-3,TGTGCGCTTCAGGGGGGCCTCACAGATACGCAGTATTTT,CALQGGLTDTQYF
TRBV6-5,TRBD2,TRBJ2-1,TGTGCCAGCAAGATAGGACTAGCGGGATCGGTTGAGCAGTTCTTC,CASKIGLAGSVEQFF
TRBV4-3,.,TRBJ2-1,TGCGCCAGCAGCCAAGATTTGGGACGGGAGCAGTTCTTC,CASSQDLGREQFF
TRBV27,TRBD1,TRBJ1-1,TGTGCCAGCAGCCAACAGGGGAGGACTGAAGCTTTCTTT,CASSQQGRTEAFF
TRBV5-1,.,TRBJ2-1,TGCGCCAGCAGCTCCCAATCCAGCTCCTACAATGAGCAGTTCTTC,CASSSQSSSYNEQFF